This T cell receptor (beta chain) was found in a study of glioma-infiltrating T cells after dendritic cell vaccination. About the research overall: Monocyte-derived dendritic cells, cultured 7 to 8 days with IL-4 and GM-CSF, were pulsed with autologous tumor lysate. Study-wide results and caveats: Few patients contributed both blood and tumor specimens.

The PCR used 60 V beta and 13 J beta primers. Generated by immunoSEQ multiplex PCR, the TCRdb table keeps only in-frame clones and is missing some. Of 93,000 or so clones listed, approximately 80% are singletons. In the case of this clone: Its antigen is still unknown.

This clonotype originated in a human donor with glioblastoma. The material was blood, obtained before dendritic cell vaccination.

The CDR3 bases are TGTGCCAGCAGCTTCCTCGGACAGGTCGGAAACACCATATATTTT. This sequence encodes CASSFLGQVGNTIYF. The chain combines TRBV6-5 with TRBJ1-3, with 7 bases matching TRBD1. The germline CDR1 and CDR2 sequences are MNHEY and SVGAGI. The CDR3 is made up of 15 amino acids. Losses at the gene ends were 6 bases for V and 4 bases for J; bases not matched to a gene: 9.